The 20 T cell receptor beta chains given below trace back to one sample, sequenced in a study of cytomegalovirus exposure and HLA in healthy donors (dated by TCRdb to between 2016 and 2019). The method was the immunoSEQ multiplex PCR assay. The multiplex PCR relied on a mix of 60 forward primers for TCR Vbeta segments and 13 reverse primers for TCR Jbeta segments. The table was pulled from immuneACCESS by TCRdb, which kept in-frame rearrangements only. Such tables lose some clones; where checked, under half of the loss comes from unresolved V genes, and the rest has no known cause. This sample has some 85,000 clones in its table, and 70% to 80% of those were observed once. About 3.8% of the sample is taken by the ten largest. Material: PBMCs. Receptors originate from a man aged 25-45 years in good health and CMV-seronegative.

For this clone: A junction end diverges from the germline sequence, so it may reflect a read error. V is TRBV7-7 and J is TRBJ2-1, with D possibly TRBD1 on 5 matching bases. This CDR3 region has 15 residues. In germline, CDR1 is SSHAT, CDR2 FNYEAQ (reference sequence). The CDR3 DNA is TGTGCTAGCAGCTTAGAAGGGGCCACCTACAATGAGCAGTTCTTC. Translation: CASSLEGATYNEQFF.

This clone occurred once. CDR3 loop: CASSPREGGVAYEQYF. The CDR3 DNA is TGTGCCAGCTCACCACGTGAGGGTGGAGTAGCCTACGAGCAGTACTTC. This rearrangement joins TRBV18 to TRBJ2-7; possibly TRBD2 for D (5 bases). The CDR3 contains 16 residues. The V gene lost 1 base and the J gene lost 2 bases, with 15 bases spanning the gap. The germline V gene has CDR1 KGHSH and CDR2 LQKENI.

The chain couples TRBV7-9 to TRBJ2-1; maybe TRBD2 (5 bases). The CDR3 loop spans 17 amino acids. Germline CDR1 is SEHNR and CDR2 is FQNEAQ (reference sequence). V gave up 2 bases and J gave up 7 bases, with 21 bases separating them. The CDR3 bases are TGTGCCAGCAGCTTAATATTAGGCTCAAGGTCGGGAAATGAGCAGTTCTTC. This translates into CASSLILGSRSGNEQFF.

The chain links TRBV18 to TRBJ1-6; TRBD1 aligns across 9 bases. The CDR3 spans 15 residues. Germline V gene data show CDR1 as KGHSH and CDR2 as LQKENI. V lost 1 base and J lost 7; bases outside the gene matches: 2. CDR3 nucleotides: TGTGCCAGCTCACCACGACAGGGGGAGAATTCACCCCTCCACTTT. Its translation: CASSPRQGENSPLHF.

The chain carries TRBV4-2 and TRBJ1-1; D perhaps matches TRBD1 (5 bases). The germline gives CDR1 LGHNA, CDR2 YNFKEQ. V lost 5 bases and J 1 base, leaving 14 bases between the germline ends. This CDR3 is built from 15 residues. The CDR3 is CASSTIRRGNTEAFF. CDR3 sequence (DNA): TGTGCCAGCAGCACAATCAGGAGGGGGAACACTGAAGCTTTCTTT.

This clone appeared once. CDR3 sequence reads: CASSATENGGPQHF. CDR3 coding DNA: TGTGCCAGCAGCGCTACAGAGAACGGGGGGCCCCAGCATTTT. The V call is TRBV7-8, the J call TRBJ1-5; the D gene is possibly TRBD1 (5 bases). Germline V gene data show CDR1 as SGHVS and CDR2 as FQNEAQ. This CDR3 contains 14 residues. The V end was cut by 5 bases, the J end by 9 bases, with 17 bases between.

The V gene is TRBV7-9, the J gene TRBJ1-4, with D hard to call. From germline, CDR1 is SEHNR and CDR2 FQNEAQ (reference sequence). V lost 1 base and J lost 7, with 10 bases in between. CDR3 length equals 14 residues. The DNA for the CDR3 is TGTGCCAGCAGCTTAGGCGGCGAGACTGAAAAACTGTTTTTT. The encoded protein is CASSLGGETEKLFF. The full variable domain, its missing parts supplied by reference TRBV7-9 and TRBJ1-4, is DTGVSQNPRHKITKRGQNVTFRCDPISEHNRLYWYRQTLGQGPEFLTYFQNEAQLEKSRLLSDRFSAERPKGSFSTLEIQRTEQGDSAMYLCASSLGGETEKLFFGSGTQLSVL.

This chain joins TRBV28 and TRBJ2-5; 9 positions agree with TRBD1. CDR1 and CDR2 from the germline V gene are MDHEN and SYDVKM. The CDR3 spans 14 residues. The ends lost 5 bases at V and 5 bases at J; junction bases unmatched: 6. The CDR3 DNA reads TGTGCCAGCAGTGGACAGGGGTCTGGGGAGACCCAGTACTTC. Its protein is CASSGQGSGETQYF.

The sample holds a few counts of this clone. The chain recombines TRBV30 with TRBJ1-1; no firm D call. V was trimmed by 2 bases and J by 1 base, leaving 8 bases between them. Germline V gene lookup returns CDR1 GTSNPN and CDR2 SVGIG (reference sequence). This CDR3 has 13 amino acids. The CDR3 bases are TGTGCCTGGAGTTTCGGTACGAACACTGAAGCTTTCTTT. This gives the protein CAWSFGTNTEAFF.

The genes are TRBV7-9 and TRBJ1-6, with 10 bases matching TRBD1. The germline gives CDR1 SEHNR, CDR2 FQNEAQ (reference sequence). Unmatched junction bases numbered 1, after V lost 4 bases and J lost 7 bases. The CDR3 loop spans 14 amino acids. This CDR3 reads CASSSGQGNSPLHF. The CDR3 DNA follows: TGTGCCAGCAGCTCGGGACAGGGGAATTCACCCCTCCACTTT.

Concerning this clone: This sample includes further DNA sequences coding for the same CDR3. This chain's CDR3 is CASSPTSTDTQYF. The CDR3 coding sequence is TGTGCCAGCTCGCCAACTAGCACAGATACGCAGTATTTT. The chain has TRBV18 and TRBJ2-3, with D unclear. The CDR3 totals 13 residues. Germline V gives CDR1 KGHSH, CDR2 LQKENI. Deletions cut 6 bases from V and 0 bases from J, with 7 bases between.

This clone occurred once. The V and J genes are TRBV27 and TRBJ2-1; TRBD1 aligns across 8 bases. Germline V gene sequence: CDR1 MNHEY, CDR2 SMNVEV (reference sequence). V dropped 6 bases and J dropped 3; count of bases not matched to a gene: 13. The CDR3 has 17 amino acids. This CDR3 is CASRQRVRTGSYNEQFF. Here the CDR3 DNA reads TGTGCCAGCAGACAACGGGTTCGGACAGGGAGCTACAATGAGCAGTTCTTC.

V and J are TRBV7-2 and TRBJ2-6, with a possible D match to TRBD2 (5 bases). The germline gives CDR1 SGHTA, CDR2 FQGNSA. The CDR3 is made up of 16 amino acids. V shed 0 bases and J shed 1 base, with 7 bases lying between them. This CDR3 reads CASSLASGSGANVLTF. The CDR3 nucleotides read TGTGCCAGCAGCTTAGCGTCGGGGTCTGGGGCCAACGTCCTGACTTTC.

The DNA for the CDR3 is TGTGCCAGCAGCCCGAGAAGCGCCTACTCCTACAATGAGCAGTTCTTC. Residues: CASSPRSAYSYNEQFF. The chain uses TRBV21-1 and TRBJ2-1; TRBD2 is the table's D call and was not checked against the DNA. TRBV21-1 corresponds to a pseudogene. The CDR3 totals 16 residues.

The V gene is TRBV30, the J gene TRBJ2-1; a weak D match, TRBD2 (6 bases). The ends were cut back, 0 bases at V and 7 bases at J, with 10 bases in the middle. Germline V CDR1 and CDR2: GTSNPN, SVGIG (reference sequence). The CDR3 covers 13 residues. CDR3 bases: TGTGCCTGGAGTGTTGCGGGGTTTAATGAGCAGTTCTTC. It translates to CAWSVAGFNEQFF.

This clone appeared a few times. CDR3 sequence: CASSRTSGGDNEQFF. Written as DNA, the CDR3 is TGTGCCAGCAGCCGGACTAGCGGGGGTGACAATGAGCAGTTCTTC. This chain uses TRBV5-4 with TRBJ2-1; TRBD2 aligns across 13 bases. V lost 4 bases, J lost 5 bases, and 3 bases stayed unmatched. Germline V CDR1 and CDR2: SGHNT, YYREEE (reference sequence). This CDR3 has 15 residues.

The V gene is TRBV5-6, the J gene TRBJ1-5; D gene ambiguous. V gave up 2 bases and J gave up 0 bases, with 6 bases separating them. Germline V lookup: CDR1 SGHDT, CDR2 YYEEEE. The CDR3 has 14 residues. CDR3 DNA: TGTGCCAGCAGCTTATACAATAGCAATCAGCCCCAGCATTTT. This sequence encodes CASSLYNSNQPQHF. The full variable domain, its missing parts supplied by reference TRBV5-6 and TRBJ1-5, is DAGVTQSPTHLIKTRGQQVTLRCSPKSGHDTVSWYQQALGQGPQFIFQYYEEEERQRGNFPDRFSGHQFPNYSSELNVNALLLGDSALYLCASSLYNSNQPQHFGDGTRLSIL.

The chain employs TRBV7-9 and TRBJ2-7, with 8 positions matching TRBD2. The CDR3 consists of 18 residues. From germline, CDR1 is SEHNR and CDR2 FQNEAQ (reference sequence). With V trimmed by 4 bases and J by 2 bases, 16 bases remained unmatched. CDR3 residues: CASSSSSGAGVGPYEQYF. In nucleotides, the CDR3 is TGTGCCAGCAGCTCCTCTAGCGGAGCGGGAGTTGGTCCCTACGAGCAGTACTTC.

This sequence joins TRBV6-6 and TRBJ1-5; D is uncertain. Germline V gene lookup returns CDR1 MNHNY and CDR2 SVGAGI (reference sequence). The CDR3 runs 14 residues. V lost 8 bases to trimming and J lost 2 bases, with 13 bases between them. The CDR3 protein is CASSVSGGNQPQHF. CDR3 in DNA: TGTGCCAGCTCAGTCTCCGGGGGCAATCAGCCCCAGCATTTT.

The genes are TRBV6-1 and TRBJ2-5, with 8 bases lining up with TRBD1. The CDR3 consists of 14 residues. The ends lost 7 bases at V and 5 bases at J; junction bases unmatched: 9. Looked up from germline, CDR1 is MNHNS and CDR2 is SASEGT. The CDR3 DNA follows: TGTGCCAGCATCGCGTCAGGGGGCTGGGAGACCCAGTACTTC. This codes for CASIASGGWETQYF.